The present entry profiles one T cell receptor beta chain with its context. Its target is not known. Other DNA sequences within the sample encode an identical CDR3. The sample belongs to a study of PD-1 blockade in classical Hodgkin lymphoma. Germline V lookup: CDR1 SQVTM, CDR2 ANQGSEA. Trimming at V came to 1 base and at J to 0 bases, leaving 14 bases not matched to a gene. The CDR3 sequence is 18 residues long. Every patient had relapsed following autologous stem cell transplantation, and cohorts differed in brentuximab vedotin exposure. General study points: Patients with a complete response exhibited baseline diversity comparable to newly diagnosed patients.

Produced via immunoSEQ multiplex PCR; TCRdb's table is partial and in-frame only. Found here are about 43,000 clones, under 75% of them singletons; the top ten hold around 2.8%. The source is a human donor with classical Hodgkin lymphoma. The material sequenced was peripheral blood mononuclear cells (PBMCs), taken before the second cycle of nivolumab. V usage is TRBV29-1 and J usage is TRBJ2-7; 8 bases map to TRBD1. The CDR3 DNA is TGCAGCGTTGAAGGCGAAAACACGAGACAGGGGATCTCCTACGAGCAGTACTTC. It codes for CSVEGENTRQGISYEQYF.